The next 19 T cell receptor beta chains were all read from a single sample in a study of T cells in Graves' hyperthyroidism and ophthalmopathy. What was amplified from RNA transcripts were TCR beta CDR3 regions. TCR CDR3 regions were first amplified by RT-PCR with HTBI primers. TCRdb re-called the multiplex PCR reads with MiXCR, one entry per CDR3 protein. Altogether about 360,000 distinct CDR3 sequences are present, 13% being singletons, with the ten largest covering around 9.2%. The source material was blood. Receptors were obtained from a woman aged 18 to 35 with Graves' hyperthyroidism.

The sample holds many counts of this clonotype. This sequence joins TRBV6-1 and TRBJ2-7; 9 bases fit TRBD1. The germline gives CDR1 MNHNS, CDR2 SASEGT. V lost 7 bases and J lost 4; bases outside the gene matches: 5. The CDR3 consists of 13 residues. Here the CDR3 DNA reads TGTGCCAGCAACACAGGGGGCGCTTACGAGCAGTACTTC. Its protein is CASNTGGAYEQYF.

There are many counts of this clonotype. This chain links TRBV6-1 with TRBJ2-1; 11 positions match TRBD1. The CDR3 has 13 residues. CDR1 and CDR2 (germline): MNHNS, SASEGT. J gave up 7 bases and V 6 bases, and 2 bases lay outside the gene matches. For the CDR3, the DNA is TGTGCCAGCAGGGGGGACAGGGGGAATGAGCAGTTCTTC. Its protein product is CASRGDRGNEQFF.

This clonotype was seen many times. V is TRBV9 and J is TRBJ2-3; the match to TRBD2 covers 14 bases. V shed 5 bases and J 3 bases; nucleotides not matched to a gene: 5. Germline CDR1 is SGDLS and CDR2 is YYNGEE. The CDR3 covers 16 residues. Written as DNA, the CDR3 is TGTGCCAGCAGTGCCGGACTAGCGGGAGGAACAGATACGCAGTATTTT. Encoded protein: CASSAGLAGGTDTQYF.

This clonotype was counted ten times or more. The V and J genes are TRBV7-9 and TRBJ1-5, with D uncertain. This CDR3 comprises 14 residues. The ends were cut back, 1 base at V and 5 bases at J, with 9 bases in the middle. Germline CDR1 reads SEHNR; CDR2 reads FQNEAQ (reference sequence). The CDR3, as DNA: TGTGCCAGCAGCTTAGGCCAGGAACATCAGCCCCAGCATTTT. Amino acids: CASSLGQEHQPQHF.

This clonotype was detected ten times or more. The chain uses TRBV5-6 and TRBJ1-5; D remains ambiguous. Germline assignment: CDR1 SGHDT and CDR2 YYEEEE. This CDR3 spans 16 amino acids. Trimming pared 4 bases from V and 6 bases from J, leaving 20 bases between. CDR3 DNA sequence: TGTGCCAGCAGCCCGTCTAGGGCAGGATGGGGTCAGCCCCAGCATTTT. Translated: CASSPSRAGWGQPQHF.

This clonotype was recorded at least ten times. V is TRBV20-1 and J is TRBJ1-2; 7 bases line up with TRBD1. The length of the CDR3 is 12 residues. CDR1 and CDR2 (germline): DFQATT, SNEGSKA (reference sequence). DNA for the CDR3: TGCAGGGGGGGAGGGGGCTTCGGTGACTACACCTTC. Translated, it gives CRGGGGFGDYTF.

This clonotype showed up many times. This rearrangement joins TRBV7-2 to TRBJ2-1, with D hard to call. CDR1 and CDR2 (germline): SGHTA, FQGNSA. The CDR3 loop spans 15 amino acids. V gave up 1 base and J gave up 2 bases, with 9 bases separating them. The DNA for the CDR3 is TGTGCCAGCAGCTTAGTGTCCGGAGCCTACAATGAGCAGTTCTTC. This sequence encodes CASSLVSGAYNEQFF.

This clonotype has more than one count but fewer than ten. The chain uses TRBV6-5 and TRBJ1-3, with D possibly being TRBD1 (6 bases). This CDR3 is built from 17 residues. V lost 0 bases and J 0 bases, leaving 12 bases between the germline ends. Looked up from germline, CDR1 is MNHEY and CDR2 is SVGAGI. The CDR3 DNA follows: TGTGCCAGCAGTTACTCGTTACAGGGTCTCTCTGGAAACACCATATATTTT. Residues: CASSYSLQGLSGNTIYF.

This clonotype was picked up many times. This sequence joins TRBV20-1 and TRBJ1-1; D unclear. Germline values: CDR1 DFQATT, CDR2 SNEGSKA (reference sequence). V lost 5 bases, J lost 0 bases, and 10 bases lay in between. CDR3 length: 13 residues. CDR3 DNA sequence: TGCAGTGCTCGGGCCGGAATGAACACTGAAGCTTTCTTT. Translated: CSARAGMNTEAFF.

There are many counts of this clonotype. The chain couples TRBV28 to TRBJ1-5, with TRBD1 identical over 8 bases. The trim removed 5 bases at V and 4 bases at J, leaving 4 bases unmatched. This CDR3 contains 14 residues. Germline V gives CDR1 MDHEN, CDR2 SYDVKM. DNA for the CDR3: TGTGCCAGCAGTGCGACAGGGGTTAATCAGCCCCAGCATTTT. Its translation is CASSATGVNQPQHF. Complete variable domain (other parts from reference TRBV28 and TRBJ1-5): DVKVTQSSRYLVKRTGEKVFLECVQDMDHENMFWYRQDPGLGLRLIYFSYDVKMKEKGDIPEGYSVSREKKERFSLILESASTNQTSMYLCASSATGVNQPQHFGDGTRLSIL.

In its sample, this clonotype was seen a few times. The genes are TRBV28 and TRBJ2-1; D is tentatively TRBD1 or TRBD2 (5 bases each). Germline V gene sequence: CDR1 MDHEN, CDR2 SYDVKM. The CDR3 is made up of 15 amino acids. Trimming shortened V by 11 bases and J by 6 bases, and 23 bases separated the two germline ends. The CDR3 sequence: CAGTGSARGRNEQFF. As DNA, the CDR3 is TGTGCCGGCACCGGGTCCGCCCGGGGACGCAATGAGCAGTTCTTC.

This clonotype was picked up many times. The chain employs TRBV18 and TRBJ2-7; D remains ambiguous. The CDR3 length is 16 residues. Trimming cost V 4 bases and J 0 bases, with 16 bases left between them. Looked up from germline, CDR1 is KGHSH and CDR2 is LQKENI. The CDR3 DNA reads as TGTGCCAGCTCACTTCTCGATGGACGAAGCTCCTACGAGCAGTACTTC. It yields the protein CASSLLDGRSSYEQYF.

CDR3 nucleotides: TGTGCCAGCAGCTTGTTACAGGGGGCAGGGGCCAACGTCCTGACTTTC. Protein: CASSLLQGAGANVLTF. This chain connects TRBV11-2 to TRBJ2-6; TRBD1 matches 9 bases. Germline CDR1 reads SGHAT; CDR2 reads FQNNGV. Trimming cost V 3 bases and J 4 bases; bases outside gene matches: 4. The CDR3 contains 16 residues.

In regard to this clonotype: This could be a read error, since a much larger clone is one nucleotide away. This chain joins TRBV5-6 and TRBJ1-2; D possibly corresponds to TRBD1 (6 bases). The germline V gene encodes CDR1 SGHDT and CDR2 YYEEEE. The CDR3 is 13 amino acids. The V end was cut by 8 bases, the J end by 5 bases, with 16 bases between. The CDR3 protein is CARSGGQIYGYTF. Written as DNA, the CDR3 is TGTGCCAGGAGCGGAGGACAGATTTATGGCTACACCTTC. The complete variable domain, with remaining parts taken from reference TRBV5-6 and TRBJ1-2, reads DAGVTQSPTHLIKTRGQQVTLRCSPKSGHDTVSWYQQALGQGPQFIFQYYEEEERQRGNFPDRFSGHQFPNYSSELNVNALLLGDSALYLCARSGGQIYGYTFGSGTRLTVV.

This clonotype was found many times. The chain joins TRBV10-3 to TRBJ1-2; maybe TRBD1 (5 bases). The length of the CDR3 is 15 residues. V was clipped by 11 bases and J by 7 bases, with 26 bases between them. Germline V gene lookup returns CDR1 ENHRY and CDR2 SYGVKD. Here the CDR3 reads CAVSGRQTARGGYTF. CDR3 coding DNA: TGTGCCGTCTCGGGGAGACAGACCGCTCGTGGTGGCTACACCTTC.

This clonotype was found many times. In DNA, the CDR3 is TGTGCCAGCAGGCTTTACTACGAGCAGTACTTC. Its translation is CASRLYYEQYF. The V gene is TRBV2, the J gene TRBJ2-7; no definite D call. V lost 6 bases to trimming and J lost 3 bases, with 6 bases between them. This CDR3 has 11 amino acids. CDR1 is SNHLY, CDR2 FYNNEI, per germline. The entire variable domain, with the rest obtained from reference TRBV2 and TRBJ2-7, is as follows: EPEVTQTPSHQVTQMGQEVILRCVPISNHLYFYWYRQILGQKVEFLVSFYNNEISEKSEIFDDQFSVERPDGSNFTLKIRSTKLEDSAMYFCASRLYYEQYFGPGTRLTVT.

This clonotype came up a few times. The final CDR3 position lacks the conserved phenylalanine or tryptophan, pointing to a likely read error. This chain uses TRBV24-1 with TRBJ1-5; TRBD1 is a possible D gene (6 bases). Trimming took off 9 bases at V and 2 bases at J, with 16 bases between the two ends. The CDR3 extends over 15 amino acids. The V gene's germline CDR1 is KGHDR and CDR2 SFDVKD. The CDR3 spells CATGGQGSGNQPQHL. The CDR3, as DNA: TGTGCCACCGGGGGGCAAGGGTCTGGCAATCAGCCCCAGCATCTT.

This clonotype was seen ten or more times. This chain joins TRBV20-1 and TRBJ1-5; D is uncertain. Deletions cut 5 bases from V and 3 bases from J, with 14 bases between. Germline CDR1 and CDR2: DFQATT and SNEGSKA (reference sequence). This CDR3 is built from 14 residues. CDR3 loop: CSASSGRLNQPQHF. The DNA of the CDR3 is TGCAGTGCTTCATCTGGACGGCTCAATCAGCCCCAGCATTTT.

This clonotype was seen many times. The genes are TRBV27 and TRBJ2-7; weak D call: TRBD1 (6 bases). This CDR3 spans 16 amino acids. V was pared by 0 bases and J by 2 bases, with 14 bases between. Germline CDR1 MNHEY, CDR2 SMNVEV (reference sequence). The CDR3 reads CASSLSGQLITYEQYF. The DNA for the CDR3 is TGTGCCAGCAGTTTATCTGGACAGTTAATTACCTACGAGCAGTACTTC.